This T cell receptor (beta chain) was identified during a study of cytomegalovirus exposure and HLA in healthy donors listed by TCRdb under 2017. Context from the whole study: An earlier analysis of approximately 640 of the donors reported 250 to 300 Gb of sequence data and some 100 million unique TCR beta sequences from roughly 200 million T cells. To study patterns of TCR occurrence, a later analysis re-analyzed previously published TCR beta repertoires from 550 to 800 donors and added high-resolution HLA genotyping. The T cell repertoires of under 750 subjects were profiled by immunosequencing and related to cytomegalovirus serostatus. Every repertoire in the discovery cohort had been generated on one and the same sequencing platform. Roughly 300 gigabases of sequencing data and around 85 million unique TCR sequences made up an early release that covered around 640 HLA-typed donors. Among roughly 370 genotyped donors of the cohort, an average of approximately 240,000 unique TCR beta nucleotide sequences were sequenced per donor, around 20% of them non-productive. Genome-wide SNP genotypes for about 55% of the 666 donors were used in a later genetic analysis, which treated that subset as a discovery cohort. Because of strong linkage in the cohort, roughly five DR-DQ haplotypes were treated as single units for association and clustering. In the later analysis, no new phenotypic data were used to find candidate immune exposures; instead, reliance was placed on TCR beta sequences and their occurrence across donors. To decide whether each TCR beta V gene segment behaved as functional or pseudogenic, an earlier analysis of approximately 620 of the donors relied on high-throughput TCR beta sequencing. Alongside the repertoire data, information on donor age, sex, ethnicity and CMV serostatus was compiled. The study aimed to test whether signatures of past pathogen exposure could be identified by cataloging public T cell receptors. To predict cytomegalovirus infection status, the study combined high-throughput TCR immunosequencing, statistical association of individual TCRs with disease status, and machine learning. HLA typing covered class I and class II loci at four-digit resolution. The number of donors typed differed by locus, with about 629-640 for A, B, C, DRB1 and DQB1, roughly 520 for DQA1, 600 to 610 for DPA1, and roughly 450 for DPB1. Of the 350 to 450 genotyped donors, 75% to 85% were placed in the genetic ancestry cluster associated with self-reported Caucasian donors. In addition to the first cohort of about 650 subjects, a separate validation cohort of 130 or so different subjects was used. What the authors observed across the whole study: This cohort had only TCR beta chains sequenced, and the lack of alpha or paired-chain data limited which features could be detected. Roughly uniform sequencing depth across donors was assumed in presence/absence analyses, although this assumption may not hold. In a later analysis, TCR association rates were found to vary across HLA loci, with the most associated TCRs seen for DRB1 alleles and the fewest for HLA-C alleles. The authors suggested that the approach could potentially be extended to other disease states and immunological phenotypes. Correlated functional status among segregating V segments might be attributable to linkage disequilibrium, but an unknown experimental factor could not be ruled out. A cluster of highly shared sequence variants was judged likely to represent a technical artifact of the sequencing pipeline. Specific HLA alleles were associated with 15,000 to 20,000 TCR beta sequences at a false discovery rate of 0.05 in a later analysis. Three of the identified cytomegalovirus-associated TCR beta chains were confirmed in vitro to be specific for cytomegalovirus antigens. Because the 87-base-pair reads could not distinguish some IMGT-functional V segments, including TRBV6-2 and TRBV6-3, those segments were excluded. Compared with the 666-donor mean, donors in an Asian-associated ancestry cluster had fewer N-insertions in productive TCRs, according to a later genetic analysis. While some public TCRs were present in many individuals, most TCR sequences turned up only very rarely across donors. A later analysis found that most CMV-associated TCR beta chains appeared HLA-restricted, with HLA associations seemingly driven largely by CMV exposure. In a later analysis, HLA-associated TCR beta chains showed more clonal expansion and lower generation probabilities than non-associated chains that were equally common. A further reported finding was that TCR beta sequences accurately predicted the HLA-A and HLA-B alleles for most subjects in the first cohort. Because some donors lacked HLA typing at each locus, the association tests relied only on the typed subset. A later genetic analysis associated a missense DCLRE1C variant with V-gene and J-gene trimming of TCR beta chains, and an independent cohort replicated the association. In a later analysis, several top co-occurrence clusters were reported to appear linked to parvovirus B19, influenza, CMV and Epstein-Barr virus. Because counts were too low, roughly 17 rarely observed V segments, including chromosome 9 orphons, were left out of the earlier analysis of 500 to 750 of the donors. Strong co-occurrence of HLA alleles, especially DR and DQ, made assigning TCR associations to individual alleles difficult. In both the original and validation cohorts, the classifier was reported to diagnose cytomegalovirus status with high specificity and sensitivity. A total of 150 to 200 TCR beta chains were listed by the study as associated with cytomegalovirus. CMV serostatus was the only immune exposure information available for the cohort. In an earlier analysis of 587 of the donors, most TCR beta V segments appeared in productive rearrangements about 90% or about 30% of the time, broadly matching IMGT annotations.

Libraries were built with the immunoSEQ multiplex PCR assay. The multiplex PCR relied on a mix of 60 forward primers for TCR Vbeta segments and 13 reverse primers for TCR Jbeta segments. The CDR3 region of rearranged TCR beta genes was amplified from genomic DNA by a multiplex PCR assay. The Illumina HiSeq System was used to sequence the amplified TCR beta libraries as 87-base-pair reads. Per the authors' processing: A later analysis counted approximately 76 million unique TCR beta chains across the 640 or so repertoires, and around 9.9 million of these chains were shared by at least two donors. Raw reads were error-corrected and collapsed into unique sequences by a nearest-neighbor algorithm in which closely related sequences were merged to remove PCR and sequencing errors. V, D and J gene segments were assigned by aligning CDR3 sequences to IMGT reference sequences. For a sequence to be retained, at least a six-nucleotide match to both a V gene segment and a J gene segment was required. A rearrangement was called productive if the CDR3 had no stop codons and remained in frame with V and J, and every other rearrangement was called non-productive. CDR3 was defined according to IMGT convention as the region running from the second conserved V-encoded cysteine to the conserved J-encoded phenylalanine. Sequences without an unambiguous match to a single V gene segment were excluded from the earlier analysis of approximately 560 of the donors. In an earlier analysis of 587 of the donors, a V segment was called functional when productive rearrangements were above 56.7%, and segregating when the standard deviation between donors exceeded 5%. A statistical classification framework was built for diagnosing cytomegalovirus status from the catalog of TCR beta chain sequences. In a later analysis, V and J genes were assigned by comparing TCR nucleotide sequences against IMGT/GENE-DB human TR gene sequences. A later analysis assigned CDR3 sequences and most-parsimonious VDJ recombination scenarios with the TCRdist pipeline. In a later analysis, each TCR beta chain was defined by its CDR3 amino acid sequence together with its V-gene family, and reads lacking a unique V-gene family were excluded. A later analysis removed several hundred highly shared, low-generation-probability nucleotide sequences to deal with suspected cross-contamination and a sequencing artifact. In a later analysis, a clonal expansion index for each public chain was calculated from normalized within-repertoire ranks of inferred template counts. In a later analysis, generation probabilities were computed using a VDJ recombination model fitted to out-of-frame rearrangements, and the results were checked against IGoR. A later analysis scored TCR-TCR, TCR-HLA and TCR-CMV co-occurrence with hypergeometric tests, applying a repertoire-size bias correction to TCR pairs. A later analysis estimated false discovery rates by permuting HLA or CMV assignments 20 times. In a later analysis, co-occurring TCRs were grouped with DBSCAN, and TCRdist sequence similarity was added when clustering was performed within HLA-allele-positive subsets. Co-occurrence clustering excluded repertoires with fewer than 30,000 or more than 120,000 public chains, plus five with anomalous nucleotide sharing. In its TCRdb copy, this immuneACCESS table keeps in-frame sequences only and misses some clones. Where compared with another copy, unresolved V genes explain less than half of these, and the others have no known cause. D and trimming come from the DNA, and the V and J calls and clone size come from that table. The sample yields about 88,000 clones; approximately 71% were counted once. The ten largest clones capture 15% to 20% of the sample.

Concerning this clone itself: What this receptor recognizes is not known. Base qualities are not recorded, but no much larger clone differs from it by a single base.

In total, roughly 670 healthy bone marrow donors made up the cohort. At the time of sampling, every cohort member was nominally healthy, though immune exposures that went unrecorded were likely present. The donor tested CMV seropositive and was one of the 289 seropositive cohort members. Each donor provided a peripheral blood sample, and peripheral blood mononuclear cells were used for TCR beta sequencing. The Qiagen DNeasy Blood Extraction Kit was used to extract genomic DNA from the blood cell samples. CDR3 length: 13 amino acids, cysteine to phenylalanine. Solely the CDR3 DNA is kept, with 39 bases framed from the first base. The CDR1 and CDR2 encoded by the germline V gene (reference sequence) are LNHDA and SQIVND. The V and J ends are trimmed by 2 bases and 8 bases, leaving 12 bases between them.

This clonotype was obtained from a woman aged 18-29 years in good health and CMV-seropositive. Material for sequencing was PBMCs. The V and J genes are TRBV19 and TRBJ1-1, and TRBD1 may be the D gene, going by 5 matching bases. The DNA sequence follows: TGTGCCAGTAGTATACTCCCAGGGAGGGAAGCTTTCTTT. Its product reads: CASSILPGREAFF. Extended through the reference TRBV19 and TRBJ1-1 proteins, this CDR3 yields the full variable domain: DGGITQSPKYLFRKEGQNVTLSCEQNLNHDAMYWYRQDPGQGLRLIYYSQIVNDFQKGDIAEGYSVSREKKESFPLTVTSAQKNPTAFYLCASSILPGREAFFGQGTRLTVV.